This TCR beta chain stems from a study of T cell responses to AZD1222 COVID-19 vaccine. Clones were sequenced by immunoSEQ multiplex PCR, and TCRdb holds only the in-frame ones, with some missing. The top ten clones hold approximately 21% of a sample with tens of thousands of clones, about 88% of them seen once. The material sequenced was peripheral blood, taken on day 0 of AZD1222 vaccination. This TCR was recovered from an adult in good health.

CDR3 sequence: CASSLAQGGNTEAFF. The CDR3 DNA is TGTGCCAGCAGCTTAGCGCAAGGGGGGAACACTGAAGCTTTCTTT. This chain connects TRBV7-9 to TRBJ1-1, with D perhaps TRBD1 (6 bases). The CDR3 length is 15 residues. Germline CDR1 SEHNR, CDR2 FQNEAQ (reference sequence). V lost 0 bases and J lost 1, with 9 bases in between.